This is a list of T cell receptor beta chains from one sample in a study of blood T cell repertoires in COVID-19. The repertoire was sequenced with immunoSEQ multiplex PCR; TCRdb's copy has only in-frame clones and lacks some. The sample lists approximately 270,000 clones, around nine tenths seen once, with roughly 3% in the top ten. Sequences were obtained from peripheral blood. The receptors here all came from a young man with active or convalescent COVID-19. Each CDR3 is given with its conserved first and last residue.

J gene,V gene,CDR3 protein
TRBJ2-3,TRBV7-2,CASSLVGGNTDTQYF
TRBJ2-3,TRBV27,CASSSTPWGGTDTQYF
TRBJ2-5,TRBV4-1,CASMGLGETQYF
TRBJ1-2,TRBV30,CAWSKGILANYGYTF
TRBJ1-6,TRBV10-3,CAISESSGGVGSPLHF
TRBJ1-4,TRBV4-3,CASSQRGINEKLFF
TRBJ1-2,TRBV5-1,CASSLDGQGNGYTF
TRBJ2-7,TRBV16,CASSQSGGQGPYEQYF
TRBJ1-6,TRBV19,CASTGSYNSPLHF
TRBJ1-2,TRBV19,CASTPERKNYGYTF
TRBJ2-5,TRBV7-3,CASSPLAGGSETQYF
TRBJ1-2,TRBV30,CAWTRTGVRGYTF
TRBJ1-4,TRBV6-1,CASSEYLGVGGEKLFF
TRBJ1-6,TRBV28,CASSLILGTGYSSPLHF
TRBJ2-1,TRBV10-3,CAISDNLAGSSYNEQFF
TRBJ1-6,TRBV27,CASSLRQSTTPLHF
TRBJ2-5,TRBV7-2,CASSPSGRWGETQYF
TRBJ2-7,TRBV28,CASFLAGTSRSYEQYF
TRBJ2-1,TRBV10-1,CASSGKRGQINEQFF
TRBJ1-2,TRBV7-9,CASSDRGGYGYTF